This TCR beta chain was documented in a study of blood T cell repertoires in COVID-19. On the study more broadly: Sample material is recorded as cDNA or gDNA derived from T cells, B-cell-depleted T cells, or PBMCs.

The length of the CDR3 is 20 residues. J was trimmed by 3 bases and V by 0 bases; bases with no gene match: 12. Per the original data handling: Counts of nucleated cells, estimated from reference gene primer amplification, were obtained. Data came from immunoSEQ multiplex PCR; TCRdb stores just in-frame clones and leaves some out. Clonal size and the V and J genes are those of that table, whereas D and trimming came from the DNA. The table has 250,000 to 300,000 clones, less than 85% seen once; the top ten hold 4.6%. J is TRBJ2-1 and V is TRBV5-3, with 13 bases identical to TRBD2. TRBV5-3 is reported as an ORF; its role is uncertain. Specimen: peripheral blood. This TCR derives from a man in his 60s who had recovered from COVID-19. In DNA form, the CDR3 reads TGTGCCAGAAGCTTGGAGGGGGCGGGACTAGCGGGAACGGACTACAATGAGCAGTTCTTC. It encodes CARSLEGAGLAGTDYNEQFF.